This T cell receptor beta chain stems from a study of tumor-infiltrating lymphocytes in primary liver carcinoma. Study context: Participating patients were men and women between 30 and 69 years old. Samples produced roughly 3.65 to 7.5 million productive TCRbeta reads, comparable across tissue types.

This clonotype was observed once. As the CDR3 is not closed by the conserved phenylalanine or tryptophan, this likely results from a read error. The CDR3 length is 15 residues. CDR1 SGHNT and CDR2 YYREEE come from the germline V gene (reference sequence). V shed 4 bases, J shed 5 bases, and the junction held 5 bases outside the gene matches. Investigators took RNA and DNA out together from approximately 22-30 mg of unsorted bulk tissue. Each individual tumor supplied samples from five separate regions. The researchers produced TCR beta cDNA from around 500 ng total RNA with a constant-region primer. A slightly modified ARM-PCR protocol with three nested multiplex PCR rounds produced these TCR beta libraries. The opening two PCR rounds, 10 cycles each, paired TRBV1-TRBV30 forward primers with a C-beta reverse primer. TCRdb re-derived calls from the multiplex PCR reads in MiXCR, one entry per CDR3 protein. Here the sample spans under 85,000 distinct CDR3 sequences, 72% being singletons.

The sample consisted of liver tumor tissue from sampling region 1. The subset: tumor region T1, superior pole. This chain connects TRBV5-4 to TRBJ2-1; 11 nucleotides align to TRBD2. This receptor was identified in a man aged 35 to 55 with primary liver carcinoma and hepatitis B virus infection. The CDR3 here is CASSTGLAVDNEQFL. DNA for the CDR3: TGTGCCAGCAGCACGGGACTAGCGGTAGACAATGAGCAGTTCTTG.